This TCR beta chain was sequenced for a study of blood T cells in healthy people across ages (dated by TCRdb to the mid-2010s). Background for the entire study: Template switching captured roughly one uniquely barcoded TCR beta cDNA molecule per two T cells in model experiments. Using the same blood draw, the study looked at two additional independent replicas of 1 million unique cDNA reads for two donors, one aged 18 to 30 and the other aged 80 or older. To avoid experimental bias, donors of different ages were spread randomly across the sequencing lanes. Age-related changes in TCR beta repertoire diversity were measured in the study by deep sequencing normalized with unique cDNA molecular identifiers. The donors were divided into four age groups: young (average around 15 years), middle-aged (around 37), aged (approximately 62) and long-lived (roughly 82).

Via the germline V gene (reference sequence), CDR1 is DFQATT and CDR2 SNEGSKA. The trim is 6 bases for V and 1 base for J, with a gap of 13 bases between the germline ends. Reading from cysteine to phenylalanine, the CDR3 counts 14 amino acids. Only the CDR3 DNA is retained, 42 bases long and in frame from the first base. This clonotype occurred a few times. The target of this receptor is not known. No clone much larger than this one lies a single base away; base qualities are absent. Libraries were prepared through 5' RACE. TCRdb shows the sequencer as Illumina HiSeq 2500. A second 7 to 11 cycle PCR used a sample-barcoded 5' primer and a J-beta primer mix. Each TCR beta cDNA molecule received a unique molecular identifier from a template-switch 5' adaptor carrying 12 random nucleotides. Each sample yielded at least 3 million CDR3-containing paired-end reads. First-strand cDNA synthesis was performed from all RNA using the Mint cDNA synthesis kit, with priming by a TRBC-specific oligonucleotide. Following uracil-DNA glycosylase treatment, all cDNA underwent a first 18-cycle PCR with the universal primers M1SS and BC2_uni_R. The authors' analysis ran thus. For normalization, 1 million high-quality reads, each with a distinct molecular identifier, were randomly selected from each sample. Reads with shared molecular identifiers were discarded instead of being binned into consensus sequences. MiTCR, with a Q25 quality threshold and the strictest error-elimination algorithm, was used for CDR3 identification, clonotype clustering and error correction. A nonparametric unseen species model with Euler transformation was used to estimate a lower bound on total TCR beta diversity. Using fastp at Q25 and MiXCR, TCRdb reprocessed the public reads and kept productive beta chains. Rows are combined by CDR3 protein, so each entry shows the most common genes and DNA. The V and J calls come from TCRdb's annotation, not from the publication. Counted in this sample were hundreds of thousands of distinct CDR3 sequences; around half of them appeared once. The ten top clones hold 15% to 20% of the sample.

Summary of the overall study and its limitations: Because the CMV infection status of the donors was unknown, age-related changes in expanded clonotypes may potentially have been confounded. Total diversity estimates from one million sequenced T cells were considered lower bounds and underestimates. A strong correlation was found between observed TCR beta diversity and the percentage of naive T cells measured by flow cytometry. Conclusive comparison of naive and antigen-experienced compartments was prevented by the profiling of bulk unsorted PBMCs. Compared with the aged group, the long-lived group had more naive CD4+ T cells, fewer expanded clones and increased TCR diversity, a pattern suggesting age selection. As age increased, observed TCR beta diversity per million T cells dropped in a roughly linear way, and a significant reduction was already evident by age 40.

Systemically healthy Caucasian individuals from Russia, some 36 in total and aged roughly 6 to 95 years, were included as donors. Each donor gave ten milliliters of peripheral blood, collected into EDTA-treated Vacutainer tubes. Ficoll-Paque density-gradient centrifugation was used to isolate PBMCs, with at least 6 million per sample. Trizol reagent was used to extract total RNA from the PBMCs, yielding at least 5.5 micrograms per sample. For every donor, flow cytometry on a PBMC aliquot measured the percentage of naive CD45RAhigh/CD27high T cells. This TCR came from a man older than 75 in good health. The sequence is built from TRBV20-1 and TRBJ1-5, with the D segment identity uncertain. Material for sequencing was blood. The CDR3 in this case is CSAGLGESNQPQHF. The DNA is as follows: TGCAGTGCCGGGCTCGGGGAAAGCAATCAGCCCCAGCATTTT.